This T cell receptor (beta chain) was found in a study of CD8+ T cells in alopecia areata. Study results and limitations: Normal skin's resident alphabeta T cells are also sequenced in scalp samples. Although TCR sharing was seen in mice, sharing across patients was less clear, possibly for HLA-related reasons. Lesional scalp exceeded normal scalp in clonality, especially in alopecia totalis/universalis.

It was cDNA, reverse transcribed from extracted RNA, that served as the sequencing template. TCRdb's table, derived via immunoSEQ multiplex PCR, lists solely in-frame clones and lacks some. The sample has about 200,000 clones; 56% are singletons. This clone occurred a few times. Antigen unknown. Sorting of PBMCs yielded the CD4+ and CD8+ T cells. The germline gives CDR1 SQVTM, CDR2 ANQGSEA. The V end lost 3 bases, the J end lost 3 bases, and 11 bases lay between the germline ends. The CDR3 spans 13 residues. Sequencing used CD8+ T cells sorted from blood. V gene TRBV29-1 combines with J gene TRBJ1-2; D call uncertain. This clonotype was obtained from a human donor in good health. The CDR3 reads CSVDRSNDYGYTF. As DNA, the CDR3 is TGCAGCGTTGACAGGTCAAATGACTATGGCTACACCTTC.